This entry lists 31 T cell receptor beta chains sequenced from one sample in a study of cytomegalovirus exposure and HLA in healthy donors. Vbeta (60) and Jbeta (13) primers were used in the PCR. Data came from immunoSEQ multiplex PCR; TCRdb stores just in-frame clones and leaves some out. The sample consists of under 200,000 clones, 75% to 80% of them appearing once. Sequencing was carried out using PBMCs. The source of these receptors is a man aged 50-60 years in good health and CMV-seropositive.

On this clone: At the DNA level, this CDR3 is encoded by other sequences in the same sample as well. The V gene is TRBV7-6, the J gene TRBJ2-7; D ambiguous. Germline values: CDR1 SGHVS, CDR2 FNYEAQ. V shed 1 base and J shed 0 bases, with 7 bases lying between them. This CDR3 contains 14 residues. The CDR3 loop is CASSLDSSSYEQYF. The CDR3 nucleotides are TGTGCCAGCAGCTTAGACTCAAGCTCCTACGAGCAGTACTTC.

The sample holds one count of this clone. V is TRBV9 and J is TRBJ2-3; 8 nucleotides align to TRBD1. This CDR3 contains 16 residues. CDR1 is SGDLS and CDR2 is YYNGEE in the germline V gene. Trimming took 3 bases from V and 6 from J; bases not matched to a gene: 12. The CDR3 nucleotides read TGTGCCAGCAGCGATACAGGGGGTGTTGTAAGGGATACGCAGTATTTT. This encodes CASSDTGGVVRDTQYF.

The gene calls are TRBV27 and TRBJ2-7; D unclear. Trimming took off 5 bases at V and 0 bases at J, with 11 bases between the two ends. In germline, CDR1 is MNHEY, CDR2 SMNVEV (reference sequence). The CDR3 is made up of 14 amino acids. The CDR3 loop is CASSTTRLSYEQYF. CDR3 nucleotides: TGTGCCAGCAGTACAACCCGACTCTCCTACGAGCAGTACTTC.

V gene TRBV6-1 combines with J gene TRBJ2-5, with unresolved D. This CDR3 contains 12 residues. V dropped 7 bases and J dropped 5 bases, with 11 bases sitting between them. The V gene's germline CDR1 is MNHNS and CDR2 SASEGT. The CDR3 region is CASNRASETQYF. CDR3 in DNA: TGTGCCAGCAACCGAGCCTCCGAGACCCAGTACTTC.

This CDR3 reads CASSLRWAGGVVINEKLFF. In DNA, the CDR3 is TGTGCCAGCAGTTTACGGTGGGCAGGGGGAGTTGTTATTAATGAAAAACTGTTTTTT. The chain combines TRBV27 with TRBJ1-4; TRBD1 agrees at 7 bases. Unmatched junction bases numbered 16, after V lost 2 bases and J lost 4 bases. This CDR3 has 19 residues. The germline gives CDR1 MNHEY, CDR2 SMNVEV (reference sequence).

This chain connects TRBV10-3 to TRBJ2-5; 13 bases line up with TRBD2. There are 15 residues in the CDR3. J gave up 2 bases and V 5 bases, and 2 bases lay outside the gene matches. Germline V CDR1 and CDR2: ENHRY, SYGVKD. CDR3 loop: CAISRTSGGQETQYF. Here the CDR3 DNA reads TGTGCCATCAGTCGGACTAGCGGGGGTCAAGAGACCCAGTACTTC.

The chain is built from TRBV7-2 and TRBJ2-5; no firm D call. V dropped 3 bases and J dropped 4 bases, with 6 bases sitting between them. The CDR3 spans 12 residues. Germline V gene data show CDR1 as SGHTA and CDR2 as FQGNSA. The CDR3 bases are TGTGCCAGCAGCTTGTTCGGAGAGACCCAGTACTTC. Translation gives CASSLFGETQYF.

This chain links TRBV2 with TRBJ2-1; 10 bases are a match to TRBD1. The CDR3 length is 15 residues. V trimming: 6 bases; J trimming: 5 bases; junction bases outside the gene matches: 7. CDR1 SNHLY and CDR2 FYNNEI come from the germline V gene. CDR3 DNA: TGTGCCAGCAGCGTGGGACAGGGGACTCACAATGAGCAGTTCTTC. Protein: CASSVGQGTHNEQFF.

The CDR3 loop reads CASSFDRDYEQYF. CDR3 coding DNA: TGCGCCAGCAGCTTCGACAGAGACTACGAGCAGTACTTC. The rearrangement joins TRBV5-1 to TRBJ2-7, with D perhaps matching TRBD1 (5 bases). Germline CDR1 SGHRS, CDR2 YFSETQ. The germline V and J ends were trimmed by 2 bases and 3 bases, with 9 bases remaining between them. The CDR3 is made up of 13 amino acids.

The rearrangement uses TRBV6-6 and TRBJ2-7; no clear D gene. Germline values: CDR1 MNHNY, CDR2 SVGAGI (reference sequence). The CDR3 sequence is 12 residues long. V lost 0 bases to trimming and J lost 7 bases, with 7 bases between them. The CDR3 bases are TGTGCCAGCAGTTACTCACATGGGGAGCAGTACGTC. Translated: CASSYSHGEQYV.

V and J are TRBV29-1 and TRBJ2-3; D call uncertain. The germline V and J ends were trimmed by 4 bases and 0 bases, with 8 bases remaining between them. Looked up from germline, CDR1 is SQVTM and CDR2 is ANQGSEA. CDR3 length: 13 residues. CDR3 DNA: TGCAGCGTTGTGGGCAGGAGCACAGATACGCAGTATTTT. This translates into CSVVGRSTDTQYF.

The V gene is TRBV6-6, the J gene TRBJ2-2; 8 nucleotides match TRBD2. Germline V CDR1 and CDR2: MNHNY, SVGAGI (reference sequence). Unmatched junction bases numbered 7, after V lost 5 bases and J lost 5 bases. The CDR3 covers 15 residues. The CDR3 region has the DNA TGTGCCAGCAGTCGCCGGGGGGGCGAAACCGGGGAGCTGTTTTTT. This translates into CASSRRGGETGELFF.

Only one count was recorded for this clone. CDR3 sequence reads: CASSLNRGSTEAFF. The CDR3, as DNA: TGTGCCAGCAGTCTCAACAGGGGGTCCACTGAAGCTTTCTTT. V gene TRBV27 combines with J gene TRBJ1-1; 8 bases align to TRBD1. CDR1 is MNHEY, CDR2 SMNVEV, per germline (reference sequence). The CDR3 runs to 14 residues. Trimming cost V 5 bases and J 4 bases; bases outside gene matches: 6.

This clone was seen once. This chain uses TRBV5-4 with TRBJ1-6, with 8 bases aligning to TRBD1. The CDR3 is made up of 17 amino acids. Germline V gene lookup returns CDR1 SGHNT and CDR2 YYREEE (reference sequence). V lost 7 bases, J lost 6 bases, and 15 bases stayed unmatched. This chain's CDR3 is CASGVGGTGQVNSPLHF. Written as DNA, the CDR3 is TGTGCCAGCGGGGTTGGGGGGACGGGACAGGTTAATTCACCCCTCCACTTT.

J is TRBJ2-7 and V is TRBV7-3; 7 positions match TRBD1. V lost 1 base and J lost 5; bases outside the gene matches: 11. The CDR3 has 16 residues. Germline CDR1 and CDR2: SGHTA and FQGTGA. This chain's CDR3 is CASSLNPETGRHEQYF. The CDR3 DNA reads TGTGCCAGCAGCTTAAATCCCGAGACAGGGCGCCACGAGCAGTACTTC.

The CDR3 is CASSRPGQGRGYGYTF. In nucleotides, the CDR3 is TGTGCCAGCAGCCGTCCGGGACAGGGGCGAGGATATGGCTACACCTTC. The rearrangement uses TRBV7-8 and TRBJ1-2, with 10 bases matching TRBD1. The germline gives CDR1 SGHVS, CDR2 FQNEAQ. The CDR3 extends over 16 amino acids. J lost 5 bases, V lost 5 bases, and 11 bases had no gene match.

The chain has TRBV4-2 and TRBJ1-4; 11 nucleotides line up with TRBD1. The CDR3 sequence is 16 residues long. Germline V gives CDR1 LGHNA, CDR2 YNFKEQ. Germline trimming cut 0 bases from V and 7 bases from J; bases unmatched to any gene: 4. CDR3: CASSQDRGTGGEKLFF. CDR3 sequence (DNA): TGTGCCAGCAGCCAAGATAGGGGGACAGGGGGTGAAAAACTGTTTTTT.

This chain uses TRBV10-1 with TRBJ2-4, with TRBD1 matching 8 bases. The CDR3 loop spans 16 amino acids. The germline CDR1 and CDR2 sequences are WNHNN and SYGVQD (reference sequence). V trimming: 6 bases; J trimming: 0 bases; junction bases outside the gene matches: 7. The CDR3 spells CASSLDRALAKNIQYF. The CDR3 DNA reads TGCGCCAGCAGCCTGGACAGGGCACTAGCCAAAAACATTCAGTACTTC.

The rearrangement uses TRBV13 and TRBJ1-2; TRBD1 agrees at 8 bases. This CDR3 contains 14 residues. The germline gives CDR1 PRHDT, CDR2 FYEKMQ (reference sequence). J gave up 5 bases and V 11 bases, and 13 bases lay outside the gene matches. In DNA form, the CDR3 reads TGTGCCTGCCGCGTCACCGGGACAGGATATGGCTACACCTTC. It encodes CACRVTGTGYGYTF.

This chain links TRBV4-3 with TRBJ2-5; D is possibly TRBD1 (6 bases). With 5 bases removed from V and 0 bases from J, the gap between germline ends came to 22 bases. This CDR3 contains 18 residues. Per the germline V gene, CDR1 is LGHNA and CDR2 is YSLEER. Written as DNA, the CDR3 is TGCGCCAGCAGCGCAATTTGGGGGACAAATACAGACCAAGAGACCCAGTACTTC. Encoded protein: CASSAIWGTNTDQETQYF.

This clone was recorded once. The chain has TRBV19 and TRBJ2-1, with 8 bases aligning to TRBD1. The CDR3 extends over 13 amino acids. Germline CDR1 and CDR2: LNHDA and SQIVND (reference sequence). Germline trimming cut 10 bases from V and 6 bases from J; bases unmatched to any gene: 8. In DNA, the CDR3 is TGTGCCATTTCCGGACAGGGCGGCAATGAGCAGTTCTTC. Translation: CAISGQGGNEQFF.

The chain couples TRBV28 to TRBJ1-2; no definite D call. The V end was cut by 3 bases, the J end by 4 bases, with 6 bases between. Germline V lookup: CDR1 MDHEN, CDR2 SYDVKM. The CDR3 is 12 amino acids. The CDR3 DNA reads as TGTGCCAGCAGTTTCCGAGGCTATGGCTACACCTTC. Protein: CASSFRGYGYTF.

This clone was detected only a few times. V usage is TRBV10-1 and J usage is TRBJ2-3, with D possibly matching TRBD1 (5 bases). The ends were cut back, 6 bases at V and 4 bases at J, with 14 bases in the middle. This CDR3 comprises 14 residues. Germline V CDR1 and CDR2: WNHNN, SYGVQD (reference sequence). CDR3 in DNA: TGCGCCAGCAGCCCCAGGGTCCCGCCAGATACGCAGTATTTT. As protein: CASSPRVPPDTQYF.

DNA of the CDR3: TGTGCCAGCAGCTTAGGTATGAGGGGGTCCTACAATGAGCAGTTCTTC. It is translated as CASSLGMRGSYNEQFF. The chain is built from TRBV11-3 and TRBJ2-1; a possible D gene is TRBD1 (6 bases). The length of the CDR3 is 16 residues. CDR1 and CDR2 (germline): SGHNT, YENEEA. The V and J ends lost 1 base and 1 base respectively, with 11 bases between them.

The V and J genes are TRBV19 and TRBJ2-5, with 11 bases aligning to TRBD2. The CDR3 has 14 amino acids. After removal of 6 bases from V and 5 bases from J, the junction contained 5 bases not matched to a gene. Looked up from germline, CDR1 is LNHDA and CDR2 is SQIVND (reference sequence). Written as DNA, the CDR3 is TGTGCCAGTAGCCCATCTAGCGGGAGGGAGACCCAGTACTTC. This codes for CASSPSSGRETQYF.

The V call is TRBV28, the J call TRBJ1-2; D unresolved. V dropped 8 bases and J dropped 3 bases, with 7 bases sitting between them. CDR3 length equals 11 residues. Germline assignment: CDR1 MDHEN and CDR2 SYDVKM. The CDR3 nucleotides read TGTGCCAGCCGCGGTCACTATGGCTACACCTTC. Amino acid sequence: CASRGHYGYTF.

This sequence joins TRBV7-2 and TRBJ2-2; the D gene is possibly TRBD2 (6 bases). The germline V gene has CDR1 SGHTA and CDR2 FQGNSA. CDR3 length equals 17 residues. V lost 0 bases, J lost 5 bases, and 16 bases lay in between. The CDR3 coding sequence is TGTGCCAGCAGCTTAGCCGGGGGATACCTTCTAACCGGGGAGCTGTTTTTT. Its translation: CASSLAGGYLLTGELFF. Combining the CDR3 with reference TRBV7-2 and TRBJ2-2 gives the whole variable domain GAGVSQSPSNKVTEKGKDVELRCDPISGHTALYWYRQSLGQGLEFLIYFQGNSAPDKSGLPSDRFSAERTGGSVSTLTIQRTQQEDSAVYLCASSLAGGYLLTGELFFGEGSRLTVL.

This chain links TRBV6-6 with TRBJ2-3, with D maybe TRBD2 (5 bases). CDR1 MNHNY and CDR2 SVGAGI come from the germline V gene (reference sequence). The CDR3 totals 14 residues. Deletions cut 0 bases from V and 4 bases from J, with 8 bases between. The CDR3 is CASSYSRAADTQYF. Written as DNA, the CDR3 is TGTGCCAGCAGTTACTCGAGGGCAGCAGATACGCAGTATTTT.

CDR3: CATSRGALTGYEQYF. The CDR3 DNA reads TGTGCCACCAGCAGAGGGGCCCTAACAGGGTACGAGCAGTACTTC. This chain joins TRBV15 and TRBJ2-7; possibly TRBD1 for D (6 bases). The CDR3 spans 15 residues. V dropped 1 base and J dropped 4 bases, with 14 bases sitting between them. The germline CDR1 and CDR2 sequences are LNHNV and YYDKDF (reference sequence).

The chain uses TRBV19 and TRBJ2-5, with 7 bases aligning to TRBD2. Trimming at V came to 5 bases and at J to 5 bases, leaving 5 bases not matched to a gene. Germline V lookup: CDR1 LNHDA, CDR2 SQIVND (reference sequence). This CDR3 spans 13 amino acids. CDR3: CASSVTSAETQYF. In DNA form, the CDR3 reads TGTGCCAGTAGTGTAACTAGCGCGGAGACCCAGTACTTC.

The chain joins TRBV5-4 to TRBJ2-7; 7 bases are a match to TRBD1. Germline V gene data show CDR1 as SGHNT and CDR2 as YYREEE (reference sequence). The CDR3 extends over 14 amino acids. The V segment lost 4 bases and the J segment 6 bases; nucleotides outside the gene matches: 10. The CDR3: CASSPRDRRGEQYF. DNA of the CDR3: TGTGCCAGCAGCCCTCGGGACAGAAGGGGCGAGCAGTACTTC.